This TCR beta chain was observed in a study of breast tumors, draining lymph nodes, adjacent tissues. TCRdb called the multiplex PCR reads again in MiXCR, with one record for every CDR3 protein. The sample gives about 150,000 distinct CDR3 sequences, less than 35% of which show up once; approximately 2.2% is in the top ten. General study results and limits: That most tumor T cells come from lymph nodes remained unproven. Tumor TCR diversity was below lymph nodes but above nontumor tissue. Tumor and nontumor repertoires were significantly more similar in luminal-like than in basal-like breast cancer. Data fit most tumor T cells coming from lymph node, expanding in tumor.

The CDR3 loop spans 12 amino acids. Germline V gene data show CDR1 as SEHNR and CDR2 as FQNEAQ (reference sequence). Details on this clonotype: Antigen specificity is unknown. The germline gene is not matched at one end of the junction; a read error may be the cause.

The lymph nodes were axillary draining lymph nodes from breast cancer patients. The TCR originated in a female donor with breast cancer. Some clones in this sample may be carry-over from other donors' samples. V gene TRBV7-9 combines with J gene TRBJ1-2, with D possibly TRBD1 on 6 matching bases. Sequences were obtained from axillary lymph node tissue. The CDR3, as DNA: TGTTCCAGCAGCTTAGGGGGTCACGGCTACACCTTC. This sequence encodes CSSSLGGHGYTF.